Below are 7 T cell receptor beta chains sequenced from a single sample in a study of cytomegalovirus exposure and HLA in healthy donors (dated by TCRdb to about 2017). Receptor libraries were prepared by the immunoSEQ multiplex PCR assay. The multiplex PCR relied on a mix of 60 forward primers for TCR Vbeta segments and 13 reverse primers for TCR Jbeta segments. Imported from immuneACCESS, the table was reduced by TCRdb to in-frame sequences with V and J called. These copies leave out some clones; in studies compared against another copy, an unresolved V gene accounts for under half, and the cause of the remainder is not known. For this sample there are about 130,000 clones; 65% to 75% appear just once. The top ten hold under 5% of the sample. The specimen was PBMCs. Receptors originate from a middle-aged man in good health and CMV-seropositive.

This clone was recorded only once. The chain joins TRBV7-2 to TRBJ2-2; 7 bases agree with TRBD2. J was trimmed by 7 bases and V by 1 base; bases with no gene match: 9. Per germline, CDR1 SGHTA and CDR2 FQGNSA. This CDR3 has 16 amino acids. CDR3 in amino acids: CASSLGIAGEIGELFF. CDR3 coding DNA: TGTGCCAGCAGCTTAGGGATCGCGGGAGAGATCGGGGAGCTGTTTTTT. The entire variable domain, with the rest obtained from reference TRBV7-2 and TRBJ2-2, is as follows: GAGVSQSPSNKVTEKGKDVELRCDPISGHTALYWYRQSLGQGLEFLIYFQGNSAPDKSGLPSDRFSAERTGGSVSTLTIQRTQQEDSAVYLCASSLGIAGEIGELFFGEGSRLTVL.

The V and J genes are TRBV11-2 and TRBJ1-2; D is ambiguous. There are 14 residues in the CDR3. Germline CDR1 SGHAT, CDR2 FQNNGV. Trimming removed 1 base at V and 7 bases at J, with 13 bases between. CDR3 amino acids: CASSLGQVLGGYTF. The CDR3 DNA is TGTGCCAGCAGCTTAGGTCAGGTTCTTGGTGGCTACACCTTC. Variable domain in full (rest from reference TRBV11-2 and TRBJ1-2): EAGVAQSPRYKIIEKRQSVAFWCNPISGHATLYWYQQILGQGPKLLIQFQNNGVVDDSQLPKDRFSAERLKGVDSTLKIQPAKLEDSAVYLCASSLGQVLGGYTFGSGTRLTVV.

This sequence joins TRBV6-1 and TRBJ1-1, with D uncertain. Between the trimmed V and J ends, which lost 6 bases and 1 base, there was a span of 3 bases. The length of the CDR3 is 11 residues. Per germline, CDR1 MNHNS and CDR2 SASEGT. CDR3 DNA: TGTGCCAGCAGACAGAACACTGAAGCTTTCTTT. Amino acids: CASRQNTEAFF.

This chain links TRBV11-2 with TRBJ1-1; D is perhaps TRBD1 (6 bases). Trimming stripped 6 bases from V and 4 bases from J, with 15 bases between. The CDR3 is made up of 14 amino acids. In germline, CDR1 is SGHAT, CDR2 FQNNGV. The CDR3 bases are TGTGCCAGCAGTTATACGAGGGGGAGCACTGAAGCTTTCTTT. Protein: CASSYTRGSTEAFF.

CDR3 residues: CASSSERDGRKYNEQFF. CDR3 bases: TGTGCCAGCAGTTCGGAGCGGGACGGGAGGAAGTACAATGAGCAGTTCTTC. This chain connects TRBV27 to TRBJ2-1, with TRBD2 matching over 7 bases. Germline lookup yields CDR1 MNHEY and CDR2 SMNVEV (reference sequence). The CDR3 extends over 17 amino acids. Losses at the gene ends were 4 bases for V and 4 bases for J; bases not matched to a gene: 13.

A single count supports this clone. This chain uses TRBV28 with TRBJ1-5; TRBD1 matches at 9 bases. Germline CDR1 MDHEN, CDR2 SYDVKM. The CDR3 contains 16 residues. V was clipped by 7 bases and J by 6 bases; unmatched bases: 13. The CDR3 region has the DNA TGTGCCAGCAAAAACGTTGGGGACAGGGCCCGTCAGCCCCAGCATTTT. Translating it yields CASKNVGDRARQPQHF. The whole variable domain, remainder taken from reference TRBV28 and TRBJ1-5, is DVKVTQSSRYLVKRTGEKVFLECVQDMDHENMFWYRQDPGLGLRLIYFSYDVKMKEKGDIPEGYSVSREKKERFSLILESASTNQTSMYLCASKNVGDRARQPQHFGDGTRLSIL.

The rearrangement joins TRBV7-9 to TRBJ2-1, with D possibly matching TRBD2 (7 bases). Germline CDR1 SEHNR, CDR2 FQNEAQ (reference sequence). The V end lost 1 base, the J end lost 1 base, and 11 bases lay between the germline ends. The CDR3 has 16 amino acids. CDR3 sequence reads: CASSLVGGASYNEQFF. The CDR3 region has the DNA TGTGCCAGCAGCTTAGTTGGGGGGGCATCCTACAATGAGCAGTTCTTC. The full variable domain, completed using reference TRBV7-9 and TRBJ2-1, is DTGVSQNPRHKITKRGQNVTFRCDPISEHNRLYWYRQTLGQGPEFLTYFQNEAQLEKSRLLSDRFSAERPKGSFSTLEIQRTEQGDSAMYLCASSLVGGASYNEQFFGPGTRLTVL.